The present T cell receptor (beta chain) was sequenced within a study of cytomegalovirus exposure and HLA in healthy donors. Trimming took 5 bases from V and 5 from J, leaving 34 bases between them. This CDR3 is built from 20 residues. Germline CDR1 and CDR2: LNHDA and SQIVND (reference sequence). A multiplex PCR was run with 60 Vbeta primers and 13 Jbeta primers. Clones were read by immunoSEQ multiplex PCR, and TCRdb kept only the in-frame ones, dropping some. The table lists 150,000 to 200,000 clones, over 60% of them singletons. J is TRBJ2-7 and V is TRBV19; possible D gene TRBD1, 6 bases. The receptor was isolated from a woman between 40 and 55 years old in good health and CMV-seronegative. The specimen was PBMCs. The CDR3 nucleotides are TGTGCCAGTAGTCCCCTGGGGGCTTTACGGCGGACCAACAACAAGAACGAGCAGTACGTC. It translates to CASSPLGALRRTNNKNEQYV.